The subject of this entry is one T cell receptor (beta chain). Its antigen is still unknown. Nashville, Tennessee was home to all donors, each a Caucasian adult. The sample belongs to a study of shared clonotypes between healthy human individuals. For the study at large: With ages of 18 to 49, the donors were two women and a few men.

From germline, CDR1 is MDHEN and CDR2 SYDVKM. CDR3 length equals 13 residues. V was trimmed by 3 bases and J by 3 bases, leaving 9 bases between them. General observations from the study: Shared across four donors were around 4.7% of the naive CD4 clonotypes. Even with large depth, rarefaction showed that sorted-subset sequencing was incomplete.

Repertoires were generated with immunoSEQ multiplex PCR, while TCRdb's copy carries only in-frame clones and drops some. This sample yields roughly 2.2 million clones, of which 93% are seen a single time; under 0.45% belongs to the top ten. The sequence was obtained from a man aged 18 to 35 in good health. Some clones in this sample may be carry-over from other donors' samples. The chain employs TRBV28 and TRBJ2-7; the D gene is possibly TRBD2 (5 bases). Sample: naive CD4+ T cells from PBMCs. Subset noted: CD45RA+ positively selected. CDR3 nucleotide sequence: TGTGCCAGCAGTTTGAGGGAAAGCTACGAGCAGTACTTC. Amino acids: CASSLRESYEQYF.